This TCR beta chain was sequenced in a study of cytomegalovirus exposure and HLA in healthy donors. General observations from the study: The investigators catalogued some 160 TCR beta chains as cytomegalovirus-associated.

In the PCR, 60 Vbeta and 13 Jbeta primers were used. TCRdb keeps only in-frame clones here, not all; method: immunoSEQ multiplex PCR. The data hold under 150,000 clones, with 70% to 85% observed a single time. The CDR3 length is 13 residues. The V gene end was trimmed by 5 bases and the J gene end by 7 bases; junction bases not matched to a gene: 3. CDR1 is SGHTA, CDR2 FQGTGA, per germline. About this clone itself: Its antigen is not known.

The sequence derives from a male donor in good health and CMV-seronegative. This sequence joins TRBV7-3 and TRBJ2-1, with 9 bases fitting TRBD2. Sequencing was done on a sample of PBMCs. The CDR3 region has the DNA TGTGCCAGCAGCAGTAGCGGGGGAAATGAGCAGTTCTTC. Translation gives CASSSSGGNEQFF. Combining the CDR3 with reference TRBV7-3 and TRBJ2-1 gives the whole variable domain GAGVSQTPSNKVTEKGKYVELRCDPISGHTALYWYRQSLGQGPEFLIYFQGTGAADDSGLPNDRFFAVRPEGSVSTLKIQRTERGDSAVYLCASSSSGGNEQFFGPGTRLTVL.